These T cell receptor beta chains were read from a single sample in a study of blood T cells in healthy people across ages. A single record per CDR3 protein comes from TCRdb applying MiXCR to the 5' RACE reads. The sample has around 520,000 distinct CDR3 sequences, about 26% seen once. This same sample was also part of a study on T cells of mothers and their children.

The specimen was blood. These receptors originate from a boy aged 2 to 10 in good health. Both conserved end residues are part of each CDR3. A D gene is named only where the DNA matches it firmly. Only some rows state a clone size, as once, few, many or a class for expanded clones.

V: TRBV9; length: 15; D: TRBD1; size: -; J: TRBJ2-4; DNA: TGTGCCAGCAACCGAGCCGGGACAGGGGATAGCATTCAGTACTTC; CDR3: CASNRAGTGDSIQYF
V: TRBV18; length: 16; D: -; size: -; J: TRBJ1-4; DNA: TGTGCCAGCTCACGGAGGACAGTTGCAACTAATGAAAAACTGTTTTTT; CDR3: CASSRRTVATNEKLFF
V: TRBV18; length: 17; D: TRBD2; size: -; J: TRBJ2-4; DNA: TGTGCCAGCTCACCACCGACTAGCGGGGGTCTTAGAAACATTCAGTACTTC; CDR3: CASSPPTSGGLRNIQYF
V: TRBV20-1; length: 12; D: -; size: -; J: TRBJ2-1; DNA: TGCAGTGCTAGAGATAGACGACATGAGCAGTTCTTC; CDR3: CSARDRRHEQFF
V: TRBV12-3/TRBV12-4; length: 12; D: -; size: few; J: TRBJ1-1; DNA: TGTGCCAGCAGTGCCCGAAAGTCTGAAGCTTTCTTT; CDR3: CASSARKSEAFF
V: TRBV6-6; length: 12; D: -; size: -; J: TRBJ1-2; DNA: TGTGCCAGCAAGTACCCTAACTATGGCTACACCTTC; CDR3: CASKYPNYGYTF
V: TRBV20-1; length: 13; D: -; size: few; J: TRBJ1-4; DNA: TGCAGTGCTAGTCAAGGGCTCGGTGAAAAACTGTTTTTT; CDR3: CSASQGLGEKLFF
V: TRBV3-1; length: 18; D: -; size: -; J: TRBJ1-4; DNA: TGTGCCAGCAGCCAAGATTTGGGGGCGGTCTGGACTAATGAAAAACTGTTTTTT; CDR3: CASSQDLGAVWTNEKLFF
V: TRBV7-9; length: 12; D: -; size: -; J: TRBJ1-2; DNA: TGTGCCAGCAGCTTAGATCTCTATGGCTACACCTTC; CDR3: CASSLDLYGYTF
V: TRBV29-1; length: 14; D: -; size: few; J: TRBJ2-5; DNA: TGCAGCGTCCCTCCCCAACAGGAAGGGGTGACCCAGTACTTC; CDR3: CSVPPQQEGVTQYF
V: TRBV20-1; length: 14; D: TRBD2; size: few; J: TRBJ2-1; DNA: TGCAGTGCTAGTAAGCGGGAGGGCTACAATGAGCAGTTCTTC; CDR3: CSASKREGYNEQFF
V: TRBV4-2; length: 15; D: TRBD2; size: -; J: TRBJ2-5; DNA: TGTGCCAGCAGCCAACTAGCGGGAGATCAAGAGACCCAGTACTTC; CDR3: CASSQLAGDQETQYF
V: TRBV12-5; length: 13; D: -; size: -; J: TRBJ1-4; DNA: TGTGCTAGTGCTTCACCCGGTAATGAAAAACTGTTTTTT; CDR3: CASASPGNEKLFF
V: TRBV12-3/TRBV12-4; length: 14; D: -; size: -; J: TRBJ1-2; DNA: TGTGCCAGCAGTTTCCTAGGAAATCGGGATGGCTACACCTTC; CDR3: CASSFLGNRDGYTF
V: TRBV20-1; length: 12; D: -; size: -; J: TRBJ1-1; DNA: TGCAGTGCTGAGGAGGTGTTGACTGAAGCTTTCTTT; CDR3: CSAEEVLTEAFF
V: TRBV19; length: 14; D: -; size: once; J: TRBJ2-7; DNA: TGTGCCAGCAGACCAGCGGACCACTCCTACGAGCAGTACTTC; CDR3: CASRPADHSYEQYF
V: TRBV7-7; length: 16; D: -; size: few; J: TRBJ1-5; DNA: TGTGCTAGCAGCTTGGGTTACAGCGGGAGAGGTCAGCCCCAGCATTTT; CDR3: CASSLGYSGRGQPQHF
V: TRBV11-2; length: 14; D: -; size: few; J: TRBJ2-5; DNA: TGTGCCAGCAGCCCTGGTGACGGACAAGAGACCCAGTACTTC; CDR3: CASSPGDGQETQYF